The TCR beta chain under discussion was sequenced for a study of T cells after yellow fever vaccination (dated by TCRdb to about 2019). Context from the whole study: Staining for CD3, CD45RA, CCR7 and CD95 was used to sort memory subsets (EM, EMRA, CM and Tscm) on a BD FACS Aria III. Memory subsets were sorted on days 0, 15 and 45 and at 18 months following primary vaccination, and on days 0, 15 and 45 following the 30-year booster. The SMART-Seq v4 Ultra Low Input RNA kit was used to prepare libraries from fractions with low cell numbers. To track T-cell clones before and after primary and booster YFV17D yellow fever vaccination, bulk TCR alpha and beta repertoires were sequenced longitudinally. Two healthy male donors, one aged 18 to 29 and one aged 30 to 40 years, were included in the cohort. Bulk PBMC replicates and cell subsets were isolated from blood drawn at multiple timepoints before and after both primary and secondary immunization. Broader findings and caveats from the paper: In the sorted memory subsets on day 0, nearly all vaccine-responding clonotypes were below the level of detection. Computational filtering was required because FACS-sorted repertoires could contain abundant contaminating clonotypes from the bulk population. Compared with the primary T-cell response, the secondary T-cell response was faster but weaker, reaching its peak on day 5 rather than on day 15. After the booster, most of the clones that had expanded following primary vaccination were detected again (approximately 95% of CD4 and roughly 88% of CD8), which suggests that memory was broadly maintained. A small fraction of clonotypes showed up in both the CD4 and CD8 compartments, probably as a result of convergent recombination. Because only a couple of donors were included in the study, the extent to which the findings can be generalized is limited.

This specimen's treatment or condition label, per the study, means: live attenuated yellow fever vaccine strain. PBMCs were isolated from peripheral blood using a standard Ficoll-Paque protocol. The RNeasy Micro Kit was used to extract RNA from sorted memory subsets. CDR1 and CDR2 were assigned from the germline V gene as SGHRS and YFSETQ. V is reduced by 0 bases and J by 8 bases, leaving a spacing of 17 bases between them. The CDR3 holds 15 amino acids from the cysteine to the phenylalanine. The sequence is cut down to CDR3 DNA, 45 bases in frame from base 1. The table lists this clonotype with many counts. The record has no base qualities; no much larger clone is one base away. TCR cDNA was made using 5'RACE template switching, a step that added a universal primer site and unique molecular identifiers. cDNA synthesis was primed from both the TCR alpha and TCR beta constant segments. Library amplification involved two PCR steps, and the second step added sample barcodes and sequencing adapters. Sequencing of libraries was performed on Illumina HiSeq 2500 (2x100 bp) or NovaSeq (2x150 bp). Under the source paper's analysis protocol: MIGEC handled demultiplexing of reads and collapsing into UMI consensus sequences, while MiXCR performed V(D)J alignment. Vaccine-responding clonotypes were identified with edgeR using replicate PBMC samples, with FDR below 0.01 and a log2 fold change above 5 up to day 15 being required. Bulk clonotypes were assigned CD4 or CD8 identity according to which sequenced CD4 or CD8 repertoire held them at higher abundance. Clonotype frequencies in memory subsets were weighted by FACS-sorted cell numbers to estimate each clone's distribution across memory phenotypes. TCRdb reanalyzed the raw reads on its own, using fastp at Q25 for trimming and MiXCR for clone calling, and kept in-frame beta chains. CDR3 protein duplicates are merged, each entry listing the most common genes and DNA. The V and J calls and clone size come from TCRdb's table, not from the authors' own analysis. Present in this sample are some 26,000 distinct CDR3 sequences, about 3.2% of which were seen just once. More than 0.75% of the sample goes to the ten largest clones.

This specimen consisted of PBMCs, either bulk or a sorted T-cell subset (CD4+, CD8+, memory, or dextramer-sorted; not recorded which), obtained approximately 40 days after the first yellow fever vaccination. The V and J segments used are TRBV5-1 and TRBJ1-2, with TRBD1 tentatively as D gene (6 bases match). The source is a man between 18 and 35 years old who received the YFV17D yellow fever vaccine. The DNA sequence reads TGCGCCAGCAGCTTGGAATCGGCAGGGGTAAGAGGCTACACCTTC. This encodes CASSLESAGVRGYTF.